The rows below give T cell receptor beta chains drawn from one sample of a study of cytomegalovirus exposure and HLA in healthy donors. Clones were sequenced by immunoSEQ multiplex PCR, and TCRdb holds only the in-frame ones, with some missing. Altogether about 360,000 clones are present, roughly 90% being singletons, with the ten largest covering over 0.75%. What was sequenced was PBMCs. Receptor source: a woman aged 18-29 years in good health and CMV-seronegative. Each CDR3 is given with its conserved first and last residue. D genes are given only for firm matches. Clone size is shown for a subset of rows, as once, few, many or a class of expanded clone.

TRBV6-1	.	.	TRBJ2-7	CASSEREWGAYEQYF	TGTGCCAGCAGTGAACGAGAATGGGGGGCCTACGAGCAGTACTTC
TRBV6-5	.	few	TRBJ2-7	CASSYAGAPYEQYF	TGTGCCAGCAGCTATGCGGGGGCTCCCTACGAGCAGTACTTC
TRBV7-9	.	.	TRBJ2-2	CASSLPNTGELFF	TGTGCCAGCAGCCTTCCTAACACCGGGGAGCTGTTTTTT
TRBV2	.	.	TRBJ2-7	CASSDLGPPNEQYF	TGTGCCAGCAGCGACCTGGGGCCCCCCAACGAGCAGTACTTC
TRBV6-1	.	few	TRBJ2-7	CASTTGFEQYF	TGTGCCAGCACTACAGGTTTCGAGCAGTACTTC
TRBV19	.	.	TRBJ2-2	CASSQGLPVNTGELFF	TGTGCCAGTAGTCAAGGACTTCCCGTAAACACCGGGGAGCTGTTTTTT
TRBV2	TRBD1	.	TRBJ2-7	CASRPDRGPTYEQYF	TGTGCCAGCAGGCCCGACAGGGGGCCAACCTACGAGCAGTACTTC
TRBV27	TRBD2	.	TRBJ2-1	CASGLPGLVLDEQFF	TGTGCCAGCGGCTTACCGGGACTAGTCCTCGATGAGCAGTTCTTC
TRBV6-5	TRBD2	.	TRBJ2-5	CASALGLAGGETQYF	TGTGCCAGCGCCCTGGGACTAGCGGGGGGAGAGACCCAGTACTTC
TRBV7-2	TRBD1	.	TRBJ2-5	CASSLNPTGLGETQYF	TGTGCCAGCAGCCTCAATCCGACAGGGTTAGGAGAGACCCAGTACTTC
TRBV6-1	.	few	TRBJ2-1	CASSAGDPGDEQFF	TGTGCCAGCAGTGCCGGGGATCCAGGCGATGAGCAGTTCTTC
TRBV10-3	TRBD2	.	TRBJ2-1	CATSGGNEQFF	TGTGCTACCTCCGGGGGGAATGAGCAGTTCTTC
TRBV6-5	.	.	TRBJ1-5	CASSTRGGNQPQHF	TGTGCCAGCAGTACCAGGGGTGGGAATCAGCCCCAGCATTTT
TRBV6-1	.	.	TRBJ1-5	CASSSGPGEPQHF	TGTGCCAGCAGTTCTGGACCGGGGGAGCCCCAGCATTTT
TRBV5-1	TRBD1	.	TRBJ1-6	CASSLQGDNSPLHF	TGCGCCAGCAGCCTTCAGGGGGACAATTCACCCCTCCACTTT
TRBV5-1	TRBD1	.	TRBJ1-2	CASSLLQGGNYGYTF	TGCGCCAGCAGCTTATTACAGGGGGGGAACTATGGCTACACCTTC
TRBV29-1	TRBD1	.	TRBJ2-7	CSGRTGGHEQYF	TGCAGCGGGCGGACAGGGGGCCACGAGCAGTACTTC
TRBV4-1	TRBD1	.	TRBJ2-5	CASSQGTGVYETQYF	TGCGCCAGCAGCCAGGGGACAGGGGTGTACGAGACCCAGTACTTC
TRBV28	.	.	TRBJ1-2	CASTYGVWRWEGYTF	TGTGCCAGCACTTACGGGGTCTGGAGGTGGGAGGGCTACACCTTC
TRBV28	.	.	TRBJ1-1	CASSLRGPRGTEAFF	TGTGCCAGCAGTTTGAGAGGGCCTAGAGGCACTGAAGCTTTCTTT
TRBV11-2	.	.	TRBJ2-2	CASSLGRYTGELFF	TGTGCCAGCAGCTTGGGCAGATACACCGGGGAGCTGTTTTTT
TRBV25-1	TRBD1	many	TRBJ2-2	CASSFEKTGEPGELFF	TGTGCCAGCAGTTTTGAGAAGACAGGGGAACCCGGGGAGCTGTTTTTT
TRBV6-1	TRBD1	.	TRBJ1-1	CASIRGQGNTEAFF	TGTGCCAGCATCAGGGGGCAGGGGAACACTGAAGCTTTCTTT
TRBV4-1	.	.	TRBJ2-3	CASSQVQTGRGSTDTQYF	TGCGCCAGCAGCCAAGTACAAACAGGGAGAGGGAGCACAGATACGCAGTATTTT
TRBV10-3	TRBD1	once	TRBJ1-1	CAISDPLRQGGTEAFF	TGTGCCATCAGTGACCCTCTAAGACAGGGGGGCACTGAAGCTTTCTTT
TRBV30	.	.	TRBJ1-1	CAWSPGKNTEAFF	TGTGCCTGGAGTCCCGGGAAGAACACTGAAGCTTTCTTT
TRBV6-1	TRBD1	.	TRBJ1-1	CASSLTGESTEAFF	TGTGCCAGCAGTCTGACAGGGGAGAGCACTGAAGCTTTCTTT
TRBV4-2	.	.	TRBJ2-5	CASSPGGGSLHF	TGTGCCAGCAGCCCCGGGGGCGGGAGTTTGCACTTC
TRBV5-1	TRBD2	.	TRBJ2-1	CASSLGVAGHHNEQFF	TGCGCCAGCAGCTTGGGGGTAGCGGGACACCACAATGAGCAGTTCTTC
TRBV25-1	TRBD1	.	TRBJ1-1	CASRRTTGGNTEAFF	TGTGCCAGCCGGAGAACGACAGGGGGCAACACTGAAGCTTTCTTT
TRBV5-6	TRBD1	.	TRBJ1-6	CASTRDRGDPLHF	TGTGCCAGCACACGGGACAGGGGAGATCCCCTCCACTTT
TRBV5-4	.	few	TRBJ2-5	CASSLDRFQETQYF	TGTGCCAGCAGCTTGGACAGATTCCAAGAGACCCAGTACTTC
TRBV7-7	.	.	TRBJ2-3	CASSSTFRGDTQYF	TGTGCCAGCAGTTCCACCTTCCGGGGGGATACGCAGTATTTT
TRBV15	.	.	TRBJ2-7	CATSGGTGYEQYF	TGTGCCACCAGTGGGGGGACCGGGTACGAGCAGTACTTC
TRBV7-9	.	few	TRBJ1-2	CASTPGQGFSGYTF	TGTGCCAGCACCCCGGGACAAGGGTTCAGCGGCTACACCTTC
TRBV7-8	.	.	TRBJ1-2	CASSSAAWAGPNYGYTF	TGTGCCAGCAGCTCCGCCGCCTGGGCGGGCCCCAACTATGGCTACACCTTC
TRBV4-1	.	.	TRBJ1-5	CASSPFFGSEPQHF	TGCGCCAGCAGCCCTTTTTTTGGTTCGGAGCCCCAGCATTTT
TRBV4-1	.	.	TRBJ2-1	CASSLLGQNNEQFF	TGCGCCAGCAGCCTCCTTGGGCAAAACAATGAGCAGTTCTTC
TRBV6-1	TRBD1	.	TRBJ2-7	CASTPDRGLIGEQYF	TGTGCCAGCACCCCAGACAGGGGACTTATTGGCGAGCAGTACTTC
TRBV7-3	TRBD2	.	TRBJ2-1	CASSRLAGGSGEQFF	TGTGCCAGCAGCCGACTAGCGGGAGGGTCGGGTGAGCAGTTCTTC
TRBV27	.	.	TRBJ1-2	CASSFSGNYGYTF	TGTGCCAGCAGTTTTAGCGGTAACTATGGCTACACCTTC
TRBV28	TRBD1	.	TRBJ1-5	CSTGTYGTGALSNQPQHF	TGTTCCACCGGTACCTACGGGACAGGGGCGCTTAGCAATCAGCCCCAGCATTTT
TRBV21-1	.	.	TRBJ2-7	CASSKKGAPGGYEQYF	TGTGCCAGCAGCAAAAAAGGGGCCCCGGGAGGCTACGAGCAGTACTTC
TRBV18	.	few	TRBJ1-4	CASSPQTEAGKLFF	TGTGCCAGCTCACCACAGACGGAAGCGGGAAAACTGTTTTTT
TRBV13	.	.	TRBJ1-2	CASRPQRGARNYGYTF	TGTGCCAGCAGACCCCAACGGGGGGCCAGAAACTATGGCTACACCTTC
TRBV30	.	.	TRBJ1-5	CAWSLTDYSNQPQHF	TGTGCCTGGAGTTTAACAGATTATAGCAATCAGCCCCAGCATTTT